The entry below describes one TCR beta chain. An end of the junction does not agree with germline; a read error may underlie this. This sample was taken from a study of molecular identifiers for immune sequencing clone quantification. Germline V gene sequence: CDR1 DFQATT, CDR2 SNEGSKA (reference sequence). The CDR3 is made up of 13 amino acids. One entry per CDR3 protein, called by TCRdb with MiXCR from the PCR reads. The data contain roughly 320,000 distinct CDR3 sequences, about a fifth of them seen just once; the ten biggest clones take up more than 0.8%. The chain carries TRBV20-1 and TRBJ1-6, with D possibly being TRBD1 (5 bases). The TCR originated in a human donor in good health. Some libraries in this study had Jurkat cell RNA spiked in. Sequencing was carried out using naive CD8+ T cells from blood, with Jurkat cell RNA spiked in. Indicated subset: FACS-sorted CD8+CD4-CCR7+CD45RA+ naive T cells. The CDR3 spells CGAGGSYNSPLHF. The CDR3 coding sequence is TGCGGTGCTGGGGGCTCCTATAATTCACCCCTCCACTTT.